One and the same sample provided the 22 T cell receptor beta chains below, sequenced in a study of blood T cells in healthy people across ages. PCR was performed a second time for 7 to 11 cycles using a sample-barcoded 5' primer and a J-beta primer mix. TCRdb independently ran MiXCR on the 5' RACE reads; one entry per CDR3 protein. The table shows 1.8 million or so distinct CDR3 sequences, with about 39% occurring only once. The specimen was blood. The source is a human donor in good health.

CDR3 region: CTSSFPGHYGYTF. Written as DNA, the CDR3 is TGTACCAGCAGCTTCCCAGGGCACTATGGCTACACCTTC. The chain employs TRBV7-2 and TRBJ1-2; possible D gene TRBD1, 5 bases. The CDR3 has 13 residues. With 3 bases removed from V and 3 bases from J, the gap between germline ends came to 8 bases. Germline loops: CDR1 SGHTA, CDR2 FQGNSA.

This clonotype appeared a few times. V gene TRBV6-5 combines with J gene TRBJ2-1, with 12 bases aligning to TRBD2. The CDR3 contains 20 residues. J lost 0 bases, V lost 1 base, and 10 bases had no gene match. CDR1 is MNHEY, CDR2 SVGAGI, per germline. CDR3 region: CASSYYSGLAGGSSYNEQFF. CDR3 coding DNA: TGTGCCAGCAGTTACTATTCCGGGCTAGCGGGGGGGAGCTCCTACAATGAGCAGTTCTTC.

The CDR3 coding sequence is TGCAGTGCTAGACATAGCGGGGAAGCCGATACGCAGTATTTT. Its translation: CSARHSGEADTQYF. The chain uses TRBV20-1 and TRBJ2-3, with 8 bases matching TRBD2. The ends lost 2 bases at V and 6 bases at J; junction bases unmatched: 7. Germline V gene data show CDR1 as DFQATT and CDR2 as SNEGSKA (reference sequence). CDR3 size: 14 residues.

This clonotype was seen a single time. A much larger clone lies one base from this, so it may be a read error. The rearrangement uses TRBV5-1 and TRBJ2-5, with D uncertain. The germline CDR1 and CDR2 sequences are SGHRS and YFSETQ. The CDR3 loop spans 12 amino acids. Trimming cost V 5 bases and J 11 bases, with 16 bases left between them. The CDR3 region has the DNA TGCGCCAGCAGAGCCTCCTACAATGAGCAGTACTTC. Its protein product is CASRASYNEQYF.

This clonotype was observed a few times. The CDR3 sequence: CASSLGVRDRYNYGYTF. CDR3 coding DNA: TGTGCCAGCAGCTTAGGCGTCCGGGACAGGTACAACTATGGCTACACCTTC. The rearrangement joins TRBV7-9 to TRBJ1-2; 8 bases fit TRBD1. Germline CDR1 and CDR2: SEHNR and FQNEAQ (reference sequence). This CDR3 has 17 residues. V was pared by 1 base and J by 2 bases, with 9 bases of the junction left unmatched.

V and J are TRBV7-2 and TRBJ2-3, with TRBD1 as a possible D gene (6 bases). Germline values: CDR1 SGHTA, CDR2 FQGNSA. Trimming removed 1 base at V and 2 bases at J, with 13 bases between. This CDR3 has 16 residues. The CDR3 DNA sequence: TGTGCCAGCAGCTTAGACCGGGACAAACCCACAGATACGCAGTATTTT. It codes for CASSLDRDKPTDTQYF.

This clonotype was observed a handful of times. The chain recombines TRBV3-1 with TRBJ2-7, with 14 nucleotides matching TRBD2. The CDR3 spans 17 residues. Unmatched junction bases numbered 9, after V lost 4 bases and J lost 4 bases. The germline V gene encodes CDR1 LGHDT and CDR2 YNNKEL (reference sequence). In DNA form, the CDR3 reads TGTGCCAGCAGCCCCGGGACTAGCGGGGGAATCGGGTACGAGCAGTACTTC. It encodes CASSPGTSGGIGYEQYF.

This chain connects TRBV28 to TRBJ2-7; D remains unclear. The CDR3 spans 14 residues. The V gene's germline CDR1 is MDHEN and CDR2 SYDVKM. V lost 6 bases, J lost 0 bases, and 12 bases lay in between. The CDR3: CASRSGRYSYEQYF. The CDR3 coding sequence is TGTGCCAGCAGATCAGGTCGCTACTCCTACGAGCAGTACTTC.

The chain recombines TRBV15 with TRBJ1-1; maybe TRBD1 (5 bases). Trimming took off 1 base at V and 1 base at J, with 10 bases between the two ends. This CDR3 contains 15 residues. Per germline, CDR1 LNHNV and CDR2 YYDKDF (reference sequence). In DNA, the CDR3 is TGTGCCACCAGCAGAGTTAGGGACGGGAACACTGAAGCTTTCTTT. Translated: CATSRVRDGNTEAFF. Full variable domain (remainder filled in from reference TRBV15 and TRBJ1-1): DAMVIQNPRYQVTQFGKPVTLSCSQTLNHNVMYWYQQKSSQAPKLLFHYYDKDFNNEADTPDNFQSRRPNTSFCFLDIRSPGLGDTAMYLCATSRVRDGNTEAFFGQGTRLTVV.

J is TRBJ2-5 and V is TRBV6-2 or TRBV6-3, with D possibly being TRBD1 (6 bases). V lost 7 bases, J lost 4 bases, and 19 bases lay in between. The CDR3 runs to 15 residues. CDR1 is MNHEY, CDR2 SVGEGT, per germline. In DNA, the CDR3 is TGTGCCAGCACTCCCAATTATGGCAGGGGAGAGACCCAGTACTTC. Translated: CASTPNYGRGETQYF.

The rearrangement uses TRBV20-1 and TRBJ1-6; no clear D gene. This CDR3 contains 15 residues. Deletions cut 3 bases from V and 5 bases from J, with 14 bases between. CDR1 and CDR2 from the germline V gene are DFQATT and SNEGSKA (reference sequence). CDR3 region: CSARVLSGNNSPLHF. The CDR3 DNA is TGCAGTGCTAGGGTGCTGTCGGGAAATAATTCACCCCTCCACTTT.

This clonotype appeared once. The gene calls are TRBV4-3 and TRBJ2-5, with a weak D call TRBD1 (5 bases). The CDR3 is 17 residues long. Per germline, CDR1 LGHNA and CDR2 YSLEER. The V end lost 4 bases, the J end lost 2 bases, and 20 bases lay between the germline ends. DNA for the CDR3: TGCGCCAGCAGCCGAGCATATCTGGGGCAGCTTCAAGAGACCCAGTACTTC. Protein: CASSRAYLGQLQETQYF.

Concerning this clonotype: One end of the junction does not line up with germline, which may come from a read error. The V and J genes are TRBV7-2 and TRBJ1-1, with D perhaps TRBD1 (5 bases). CDR1 is SGHTA and CDR2 is FQGNSA in the germline V gene. The CDR3 is 13 residues long. Here the CDR3 DNA reads TGTGCCAGCAGCTTCGAAATCGACAGAGAAGCTTTTTTT. Translating gives CASSFEIDREAFF.

The table lists this clonotype with a few counts. This chain links TRBV5-5 with TRBJ1-2; D is ambiguous. V was cut by 0 bases and J by 5 bases, with 14 bases left in between. The CDR3 totals 15 residues. Looked up from germline, CDR1 is SGHKS and CDR2 is YYEKEE (reference sequence). The CDR3 loop reads CASSLAPEARYGYTF. CDR3 nucleotide sequence: TGTGCCAGCAGCTTGGCTCCGGAGGCCAGGTATGGCTACACCTTC.

The chain has TRBV7-9 and TRBJ2-2, with 10 bases that match TRBD1. The CDR3 is 15 residues long. From germline, CDR1 is SEHNR and CDR2 FQNEAQ (reference sequence). V shed 5 bases, J shed 5 bases, and the junction held 5 bases outside the gene matches. The CDR3 spells CASSDRGRRTGELFF. CDR3 nucleotide sequence: TGTGCCAGCAGCGACAGGGGGCGTCGTACCGGGGAGCTGTTTTTT.

V and J are TRBV9 and TRBJ1-2; D unresolved. The CDR3 spans 13 residues. The V end was cut by 0 bases, the J end by 4 bases, with 7 bases between. From germline, CDR1 is SGDLS and CDR2 YYNGEE. CDR3 sequence: CASSVDGVYGYTF. For the CDR3, the DNA is TGTGCCAGCAGCGTAGACGGAGTCTATGGCTACACCTTC.

The chain combines TRBV5-1 with TRBJ2-7; the D is unclear. Per germline, CDR1 SGHRS and CDR2 YFSETQ. V lost 1 base, J lost 3 bases, and 8 bases lay in between. The CDR3 consists of 13 residues. CDR3 sequence reads: CASSLWTDYEQYF. For the CDR3, the DNA is TGCGCCAGCAGCTTGTGGACCGACTACGAGCAGTACTTC.

J is TRBJ2-5 and V is TRBV12-3 or TRBV12-4; perhaps TRBD2 as D (6 bases). The CDR3 runs to 16 residues. The ends were cut back, 4 bases at V and 2 bases at J, with 17 bases in the middle. The CDR3: CASSSRPRSGQETQYF. The CDR3 DNA reads as TGTGCCAGCAGTTCCAGACCACGTAGCGGACAAGAGACCCAGTACTTC.

The chain couples TRBV7-2 to TRBJ1-6; TRBD1 agrees at 9 bases. Germline V gives CDR1 SGHTA, CDR2 FQGNSA. V was clipped by 1 base and J by 7 bases; unmatched bases: 5. CDR3 size: 16 residues. CDR3 loop: CASSLVGTGINSPLHF. In nucleotides, the CDR3 is TGTGCCAGCAGCTTAGTCGGGACAGGGATCAATTCACCCCTCCACTTT.

The gene calls are TRBV4-1 and TRBJ1-5; D ambiguous. The V and J ends lost 0 bases and 5 bases respectively, with 11 bases between them. This CDR3 has 15 amino acids. Germline CDR1 is MGHRA and CDR2 is YSYEKL. The DNA of the CDR3 is TGCGCCAGCAGCCAAGATTCTCCGGGATATCAGCCCCAGCATTTT. Protein: CASSQDSPGYQPQHF.

This clonotype has just a few counts. The rearrangement joins TRBV29-1 to TRBJ2-7; D possibly matches TRBD1 or TRBD2 (5 bases each). Germline V gene sequence: CDR1 SQVTM, CDR2 ANQGSEA. CDR3 length equals 12 residues. The ends were cut back, 1 base at V and 5 bases at J, with 9 bases in the middle. The CDR3 loop is CSVEGGSHEQYF. CDR3 coding DNA: TGCAGCGTTGAAGGGGGGTCCCACGAGCAGTACTTC.

The V gene is TRBV4-3, the J gene TRBJ2-3; 7 nucleotides match TRBD2. The CDR3 consists of 17 residues. The germline V gene has CDR1 LGHNA and CDR2 YSLEER. The junction had 9 bases not matched to a gene; V was cut back by 0 bases and J by 3 bases. The CDR3 reads CASSQDVSREGTDTQYF. The CDR3 DNA is TGCGCCAGCAGCCAAGACGTGTCCAGGGAGGGTACAGATACGCAGTATTTT.